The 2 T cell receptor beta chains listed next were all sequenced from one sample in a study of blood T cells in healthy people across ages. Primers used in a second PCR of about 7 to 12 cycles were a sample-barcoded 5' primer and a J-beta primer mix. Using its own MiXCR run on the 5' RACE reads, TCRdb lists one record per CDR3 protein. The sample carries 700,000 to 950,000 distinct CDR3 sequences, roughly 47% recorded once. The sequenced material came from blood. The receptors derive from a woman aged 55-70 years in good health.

CDR3 region: CATSAGDSKKNIQYF. The CDR3 coding sequence is TGTGCCACCAGTGCTGGGGACAGTAAGAAAAACATTCAGTACTTC. The rearrangement uses TRBV24-1 and TRBJ2-4; 7 bases align to TRBD1. V shed 5 bases and J 4 bases; nucleotides not matched to a gene: 7. Germline V gene lookup returns CDR1 KGHDR and CDR2 SFDVKD. The CDR3 has 15 residues.

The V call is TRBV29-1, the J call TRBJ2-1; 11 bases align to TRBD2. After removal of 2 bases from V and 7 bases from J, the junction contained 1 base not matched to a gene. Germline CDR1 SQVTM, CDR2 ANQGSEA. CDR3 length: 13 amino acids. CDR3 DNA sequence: TGCAGCGTTGAAAGGACTAGCGGGAATGAGCAGTTCTTC. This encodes CSVERTSGNEQFF.